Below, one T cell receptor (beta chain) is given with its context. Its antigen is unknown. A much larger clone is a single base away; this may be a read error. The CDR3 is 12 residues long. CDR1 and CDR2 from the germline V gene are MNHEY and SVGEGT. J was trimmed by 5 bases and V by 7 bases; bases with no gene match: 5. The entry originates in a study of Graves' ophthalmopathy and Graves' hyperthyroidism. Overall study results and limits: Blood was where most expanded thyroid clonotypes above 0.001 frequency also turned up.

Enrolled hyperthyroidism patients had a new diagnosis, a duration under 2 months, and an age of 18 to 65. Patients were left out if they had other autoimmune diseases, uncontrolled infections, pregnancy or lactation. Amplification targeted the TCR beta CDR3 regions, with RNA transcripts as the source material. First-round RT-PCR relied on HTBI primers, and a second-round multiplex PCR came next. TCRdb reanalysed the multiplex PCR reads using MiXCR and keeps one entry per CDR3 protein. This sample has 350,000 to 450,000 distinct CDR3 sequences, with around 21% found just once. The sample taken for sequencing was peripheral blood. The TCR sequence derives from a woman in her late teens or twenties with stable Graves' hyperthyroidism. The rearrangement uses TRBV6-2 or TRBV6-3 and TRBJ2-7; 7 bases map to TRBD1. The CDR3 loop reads CASTDRAHEQYF. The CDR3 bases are TGTGCCAGCACCGACAGGGCCCACGAGCAGTACTTC.